This T cell receptor (beta chain) emerged from a study of T cells after yellow fever vaccination. A single record per CDR3 protein comes from TCRdb applying MiXCR to the 5' RACE reads. The data show 250,000 to 350,000 distinct CDR3 sequences, approximately 4% seen once. The receptor was isolated from a man aged 18 to 29 who received the YFV17D yellow fever vaccine. Material: PBMCs, obtained 15 days after the yellow fever booster vaccination.

CDR3 nucleotide sequence: TGTGCCAGCAGTGAATTTGTCGAGACCCAGTACTTC. This sequence encodes CASSEFVETQYF. The chain recombines TRBV6-6 with TRBJ2-5; D gene uncertain. Trimming took 5 bases from V and 5 from J, leaving 9 bases between them. Germline CDR1 is MNHNY and CDR2 is SVGAGI (reference sequence). The CDR3 spans 12 residues.